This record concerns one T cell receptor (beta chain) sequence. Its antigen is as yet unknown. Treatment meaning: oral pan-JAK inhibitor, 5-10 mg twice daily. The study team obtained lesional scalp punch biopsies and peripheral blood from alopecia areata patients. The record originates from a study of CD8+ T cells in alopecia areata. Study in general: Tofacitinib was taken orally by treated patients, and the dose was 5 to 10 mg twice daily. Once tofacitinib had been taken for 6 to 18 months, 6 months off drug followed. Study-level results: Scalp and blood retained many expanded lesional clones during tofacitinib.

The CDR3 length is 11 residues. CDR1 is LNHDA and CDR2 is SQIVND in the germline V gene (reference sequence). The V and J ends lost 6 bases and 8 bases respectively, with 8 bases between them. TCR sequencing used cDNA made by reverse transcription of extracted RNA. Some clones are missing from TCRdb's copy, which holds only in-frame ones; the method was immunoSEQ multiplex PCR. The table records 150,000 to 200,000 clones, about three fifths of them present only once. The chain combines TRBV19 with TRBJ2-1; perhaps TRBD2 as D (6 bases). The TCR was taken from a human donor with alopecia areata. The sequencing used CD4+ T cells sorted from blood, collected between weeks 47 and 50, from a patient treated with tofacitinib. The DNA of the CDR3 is TGTGCCAGTAGGGCGGGGTATGAGCAGTTCTTC. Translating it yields CASRAGYEQFF.